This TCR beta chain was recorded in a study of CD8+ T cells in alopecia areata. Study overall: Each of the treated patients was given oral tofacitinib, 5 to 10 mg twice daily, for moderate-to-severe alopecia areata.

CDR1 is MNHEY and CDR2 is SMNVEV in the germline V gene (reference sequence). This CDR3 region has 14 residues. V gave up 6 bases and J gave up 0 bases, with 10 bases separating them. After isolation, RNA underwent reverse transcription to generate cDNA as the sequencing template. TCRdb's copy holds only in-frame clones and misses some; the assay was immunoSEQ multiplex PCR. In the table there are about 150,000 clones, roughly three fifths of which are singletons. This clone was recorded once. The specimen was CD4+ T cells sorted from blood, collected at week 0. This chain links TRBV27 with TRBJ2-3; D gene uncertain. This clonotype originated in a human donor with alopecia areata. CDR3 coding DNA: TGTGCCAGCAGATCATTGTCTAGCACAGATACGCAGTATTTT. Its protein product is CASRSLSSTDTQYF.